A few counts support the clone carrying this T cell receptor (beta chain). Its target is unknown. Study-wide findings and caveats: Tumor memory CD4+ T cell TCR gene usage was found to cluster with blood and lymph node memory CD4+ cells and with lymph node naive CD4+ cells.

TCRdb recomputed calls from the 5' RACE reads with MiXCR, one row per CDR3 protein. The sample has about 40,000 distinct CDR3 sequences, about 19% seen once; the top ten hold roughly 2.8%. Germline V gene sequence: CDR1 MNHEY, CDR2 SVGAGI. J was trimmed by 4 bases and V by 6 bases; bases with no gene match: 5. The CDR3 totals 13 residues. V is TRBV6-5 and J is TRBJ1-1, with 7 bases aligning to TRBD1. The receptor's source is a female donor with breast cancer. The specimen sequenced was naive CD4+ T cells sorted from a lymph node. Stated subset: naive CD4+ T cells, CD4+CD45RA+CD25-. The CDR3 coding sequence is TGTGCCAGCAGCCAAACAGGGGTCACTGAAGCTTTCTTT. Protein product: CASSQTGVTEAFF.